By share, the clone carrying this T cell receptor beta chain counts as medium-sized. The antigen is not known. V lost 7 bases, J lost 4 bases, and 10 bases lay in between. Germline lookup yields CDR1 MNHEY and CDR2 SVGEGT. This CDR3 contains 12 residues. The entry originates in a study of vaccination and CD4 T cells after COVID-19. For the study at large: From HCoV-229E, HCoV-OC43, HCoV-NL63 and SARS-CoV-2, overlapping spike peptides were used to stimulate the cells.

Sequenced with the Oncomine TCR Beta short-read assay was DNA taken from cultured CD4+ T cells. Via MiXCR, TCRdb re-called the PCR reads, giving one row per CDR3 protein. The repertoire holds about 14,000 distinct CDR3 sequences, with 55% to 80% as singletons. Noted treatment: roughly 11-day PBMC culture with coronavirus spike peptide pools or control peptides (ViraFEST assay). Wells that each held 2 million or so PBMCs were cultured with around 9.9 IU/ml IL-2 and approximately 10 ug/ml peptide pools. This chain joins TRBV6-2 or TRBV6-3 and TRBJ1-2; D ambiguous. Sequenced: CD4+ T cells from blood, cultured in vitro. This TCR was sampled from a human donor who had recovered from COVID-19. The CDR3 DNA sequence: TGTGCCAGCACTAAAGACGGCTATGGCTACACCTTC. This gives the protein CASTKDGYGYTF.